These T cell receptor beta chains were read from a single sample in a study of blood T cell repertoires in COVID-19. The protocol was immunoSEQ multiplex PCR, while the TCRdb copy is restricted to in-frame clones and leaves out a portion. In the table there are some 180,000 clones, 83% of which are singletons. Sequencing input: peripheral blood. These receptors all come from a woman aged 80 or older with acute or convalescent COVID-19. Each CDR3 is given with its conserved first and last residue. D genes are given only for firm matches. Some rows mark clone size as missing; the rest say once, few, many or name a class of expanded clone.

NA,TRBJ1-1,TRBD1,TRBV4-2,CASSQYEGAGTEAFF,TGTGCCAGCAGCCAGTACGAGGGGGCGGGCACTGAAGCTTTCTTT
NA,TRBJ1-1,TRBD1,TRBV4-2,CASSPLQGVAFF,TGTGCCAGCAGCCCTTTGCAGGGGGTAGCTTTCTTT
NA,TRBJ2-4,NA,TRBV25-1,CASISGEGAKNIQYF,TGTGCCAGCATTTCAGGCGAGGGCGCCAAAAACATTCAGTACTTC
NA,TRBJ2-1,TRBD2,TRBV6-2/TRBV6-3,CASSYNLAGTNEQFF,TGTGCCAGCAGTTACAACCTAGCGGGGACGAATGAGCAGTTCTTC
few,TRBJ2-7,TRBD2,TRBV5-1,CASRELAGESSYEQYF,TGCGCCAGCAGGGAACTAGCGGGGGAGAGCTCCTACGAGCAGTACTTC
few,TRBJ2-5,TRBD2,TRBV6-5,CASSYLAGVGETQYF,TGTGCCAGCAGTTACCTAGCGGGAGTAGGGGAGACCCAGTACTTC
NA,TRBJ2-1,TRBD1,TRBV5-1,CASSLGQGPYNEQFF,TGCGCCAGCAGCTTAGGACAGGGCCCCTACAATGAGCAGTTCTTC
NA,TRBJ2-3,NA,TRBV12-3/TRBV12-4,CASTVASTDTQYF,TGTGCCAGCACGGTAGCTAGCACAGATACGCAGTATTTT
NA,TRBJ1-1,TRBD1,TRBV7-2,CASSLGQGDEAFF,TGTGCCAGCAGCTTAGGACAGGGCGATGAAGCTTTCTTT
NA,TRBJ1-6,TRBD1,TRBV27,CASSLSKTGSYSPLHF,TGTGCCAGCAGTTTAAGCAAGACAGGGTCCTATTCACCCCTCCACTTT
once,TRBJ2-3,NA,TRBV5-6,CASSLRGSTDTQYF,TGTGCCAGCAGCTTGCGGGGTAGCACAGATACGCAGTATTTT
NA,TRBJ2-6,NA,TRBV5-6,CASSFPDKGNVLTF,TGTGCCAGCAGCTTCCCGGACAAGGGGAACGTCCTGACTTTC
NA,TRBJ2-7,NA,TRBV11-2,CASSLVTSGLAQNEQYF,TGTGCCAGCAGCTTAGTAACTTCGGGCCTAGCACAGAACGAGCAGTACTTC
NA,TRBJ1-1,NA,TRBV28,CASSIIGSRDAGEMAFF,TGTGCCAGCAGTATAATAGGGTCCCGGGATGCGGGGGAGATGGCTTTCTTT
NA,TRBJ1-6,TRBD1,TRBV5-4,CASSEDGTGDSPLHF,TGTGCCAGCAGCGAGGATGGGACAGGGGATTCACCCCTCCACTTT
once,TRBJ2-3,NA,TRBV29-1,CSVLDAVSTDTQYF,TGCAGCGTTTTGGATGCGGTAAGCACAGATACGCAGTATTTT
NA,TRBJ1-5,NA,TRBV28,CASSKGIPQRDDQPQHF,TGTGCCAGCAGTAAAGGCATTCCGCAGCGTGATGATCAGCCCCAGCATTTT
NA,TRBJ2-5,NA,TRBV6-5,CASSYRGRNQETQYF,TGTGCCAGCAGTTACCGTGGCCGCAACCAAGAGACCCAGTACTTC
NA,TRBJ2-5,TRBD2,TRBV6-5,CASRLLAGGLLLYF,TGTGCCAGCAGACTACTAGCGGGAGGGCTTCTTTTGTACTTC
NA,TRBJ2-3,TRBD1,TRBV2,CASRAQGGTDTQYF,TGTGCCAGCAGAGCTCAGGGGGGCACAGATACGCAGTATTTT
NA,TRBJ1-5,NA,TRBV15,CATSRDRPRSDQPQHF,TGTGCCACCAGCAGAGATCGACCTAGGTCGGATCAGCCCCAGCATTTT
NA,TRBJ1-1,NA,TRBV18,CASSLKQNTEAFF,TGTGCCAGCTCACTAAAACAGAACACTGAAGCTTTCTTT
few,TRBJ1-6,NA,TRBV2,CASSEGQSSYNSPLHF,TGTGCCAGCAGTGAAGGACAGAGCTCCTATAATTCACCCCTCCACTTT
NA,TRBJ2-7,NA,TRBV28,CASKGGQPYEQYF,TGTGCCAGCAAAGGTGGACAGCCCTACGAGCAGTACTTC
few,TRBJ1-4,TRBD1,TRBV7-2,CASSLGQGGEKLFF,TGTGCCAGCAGCTTGGGACAGGGAGGTGAAAAACTGTTTTTT
NA,TRBJ2-3,TRBD1,TRBV30,CAWRQQGVKTDTQYF,TGTGCCTGGAGACAACAGGGGGTGAAGACAGATACGCAGTATTTT
NA,TRBJ1-2,NA,TRBV30,CAWSVNSNYGYTF,TGTGCCTGGAGTGTCAACAGTAACTATGGCTACACCTTC
NA,TRBJ1-1,TRBD1,TRBV5-6,CASKGQSNTEAFF,TGTGCCAGTAAGGGACAGTCGAACACTGAAGCTTTCTTT
NA,TRBJ2-2,TRBD2,TRBV19,CASSISGTSLSGELFF,TGTGCCAGTAGTATCTCCGGGACTAGTCTAAGCGGGGAGCTGTTTTTT
few,TRBJ2-2,TRBD2,TRBV9,CASSPRAGATTGELFF,TGTGCCAGCAGCCCCAGAGCGGGAGCCACCACCGGGGAGCTGTTTTTT
NA,TRBJ2-2,NA,TRBV9,CASNGGANTGELFF,TGTGCCAGCAATGGGGGCGCTAACACCGGGGAGCTGTTTTTT
NA,TRBJ1-1,TRBD1,TRBV6-5,CASSYVPGGTEAFF,TGTGCCAGCAGTTACGTCCCAGGGGGCACTGAAGCTTTCTTT
NA,TRBJ2-7,NA,TRBV9,CASSGDSYEQYF,TGTGCCAGCAGCGGGGACTCTTACGAGCAGTACTTC
NA,TRBJ2-7,NA,TRBV7-9,CASSLARGEQYF,TGTGCCAGCAGCTTAGCCAGGGGCGAGCAGTACTTC
few,TRBJ1-1,NA,TRBV5-5,CASSLYFEAFF,TGTGCCAGCAGCTTGTATTTTGAAGCTTTCTTT